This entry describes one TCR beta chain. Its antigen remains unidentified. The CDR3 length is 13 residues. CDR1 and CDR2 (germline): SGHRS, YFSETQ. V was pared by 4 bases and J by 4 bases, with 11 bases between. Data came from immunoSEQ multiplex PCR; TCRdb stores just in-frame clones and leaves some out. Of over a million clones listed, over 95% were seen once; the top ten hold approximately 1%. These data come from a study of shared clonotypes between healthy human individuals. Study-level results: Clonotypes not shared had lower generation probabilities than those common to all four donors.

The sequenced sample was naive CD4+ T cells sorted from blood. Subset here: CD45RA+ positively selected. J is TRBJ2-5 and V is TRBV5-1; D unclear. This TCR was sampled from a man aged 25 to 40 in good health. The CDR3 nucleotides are TGCGCCAGCAGCAAGAGCATCTTAGAGACCCAGTACTTC. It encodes CASSKSILETQYF.